This T cell receptor (beta chain) appears in the sequencing data of a study of T cells expressing NK-cell markers. The authors made TCR beta cDNA libraries by 5'RACE template switching. This switching added a universal primer site and UMIs. TCRdb reworked the 5' RACE reads into one entry per CDR3 protein, no DNA. The sample table sets out roughly 430,000 distinct CDR3 sequences. Germline loops: CDR1 DFQATT, CDR2 SNEGSKA (reference sequence). This CDR3 region has 16 residues. The V and J genes are TRBV20-1 and TRBJ2-1; TCRdb names TRBD2, which stays unverified in the absence of DNA. The sample was blood T cells: a sorted CD56 or NKG2C T cell subset, CD4+ or CD8+ T cells, or bulk PBMC T cells (not recorded which). The receptor's source is a woman between 18 and 70 years old in good health. CDR3 loop: CSARAPRGYSYNEQFF.